This entry describes one T cell receptor beta chain. Its antigen is as yet unknown. CDR3 length: 12 amino acids. The V gene lost 1 base and the J gene lost 4 bases, with 5 bases spanning the gap. Germline V gene sequence: CDR1 SGHVS, CDR2 FQNEAQ. The record originates from a study of cytomegalovirus exposure and HLA in healthy donors. General study results and limits: CMV antigen specificity was confirmed in vitro for a few CMV-associated chains.

Primers for the PCR totalled 60 Vbeta and 13 Jbeta. Profiled with immunoSEQ multiplex PCR; TCRdb holds only in-frame clones, not every one. The table has roughly 200,000 clones, 79% seen once; the top ten hold about 4.4%. The chain recombines TRBV7-8 with TRBJ2-7; the D is unclear. The origin of this receptor is a woman in her twenties or thirties in good health and CMV-seropositive. Specimen: PBMCs. CDR3 nucleotide sequence: TGTGCCAGCAGCTTAGTCCCTTACGAGCAGTACTTC. It translates to CASSLVPYEQYF.